This T cell receptor beta chain was retrieved from a study of blood T cell repertoires in COVID-19. Across the whole study: Sites across the United States, Italy and Spain contributed samples from acute and convalescent COVID-19.

Only in-frame clones appear in the TCRdb table, and some are missing; sequencing was by immunoSEQ multiplex PCR. Seen here are around 160,000 clones, over 75% observed once, and the top ten hold under 7%. Trimming removed 6 bases from V and 2 bases from J; junction bases left unmatched: 10. CDR1 is SGHNT, CDR2 YYREEE, per germline (reference sequence). The CDR3 has 16 residues. The genes are TRBV5-4 and TRBJ2-1, with 8 bases aligning to TRBD2. Sequencing was performed on PBMCs or T cells enriched from blood (not recorded which). This sequence originates from a man between 35 and 55 years old who had recovered from COVID-19. This CDR3 reads CASTRSGAGAYNEQFF. In nucleotides, the CDR3 is TGTGCCAGCACCCGTAGCGGAGCGGGGGCCTACAATGAGCAGTTCTTC.